This T cell receptor beta chain was sequenced for a study of OX40 agonist ivuxolimab in advanced cancers. Overall study: Every 2 weeks, patients got intravenous ivuxolimab at one of six dose levels (0.01-10 mg/kg). Patients were roughly 83% male with ages roughly 20 to 85, mean 60.

A remark on this clone: Its specificity is not known.

Per germline, CDR1 SQVTM and CDR2 ANQGSEA. The CDR3 is 15 residues long. V gave up 2 bases and J gave up 4 bases; unmatched junction bases: 10. Regarding the study as a whole: Partial responders dosed at 0.1-3.0 mg/kg displayed clonal expansion ranking among the lowest.

The method was immunoSEQ multiplex PCR; TCRdb's version includes in-frame clones alone and lacks a portion of them. The table includes approximately 23,000 clones, 70% to 90% detected once. The chain carries TRBV29-1 and TRBJ2-5; 7 positions match TRBD2. The sequenced sample was CD4+ or CD8+ T cells sorted from blood, obtained in a trial of the OX40 agonist ivuxolimab. The sequence was obtained from an adult with an advanced solid tumor such as melanoma, head and neck, liver or kidney cancer. The CDR3: CSVEPRGNRGETQYF. The CDR3 DNA reads as TGCAGCGTTGAACCGCGGGGGAATAGGGGAGAGACCCAGTACTTC.